The source of this TCR beta chain is a study of blood T cell repertoires in COVID-19. Study details: The study drew acute and convalescent COVID-19 samples from the United States, Italy and Spain. PBMCs, B-cell-depleted T cells, or T cells were the source of the cDNA or gDNA that made up the material.

Germline CDR1 and CDR2: MNHEY and SVGAGI. V trimming: 7 bases; J trimming: 6 bases; junction bases outside the gene matches: 9. The CDR3 has 13 amino acids. Authors' methods: By means of reference gene primer amplification, nucleated cell counts were estimated. Data came from immunoSEQ multiplex PCR; TCRdb stores just in-frame clones and leaves some out. For V, J and clone size, that table is used; D and trimming come from the DNA. The sample shows some 170,000 clones, roughly 89% of them seen only once. Sequences were obtained from peripheral blood. The genes are TRBV6-5 and TRBJ2-7; 7 bases match TRBD1. This sequence was found in a woman aged 50 to 60 with acute or convalescent COVID-19. CDR3 in amino acids: CASTLDHRGEQYF. The CDR3 DNA sequence: TGTGCCAGCACCTTAGATCACAGGGGCGAGCAGTACTTC.